What follows describes a single TCR beta chain. These data are taken from a study of blood T cell repertoires in COVID-19. Study as a whole: COVID-19 samples collected from the United States, Italy and Spain covered acute and convalescent phases.

Germline V gene sequence: CDR1 SGHAT, CDR2 FQNNGV. This CDR3 is built from 13 residues. Between the trimmed V and J ends, which lost 8 bases and 1 base, there was a span of 11 bases. In the authors' workflow: Amplification of reference gene primers provided the estimated nucleated cell counts. The protocol was immunoSEQ multiplex PCR, while the TCRdb copy is restricted to in-frame clones and leaves out a portion. V and J calls plus clone size are reproduced from that table; the DNA served to infer D and trimming. This sample has some 240,000 clones, with approximately 84% found just once. Cohort placement rested on clinical history that participants reported themselves.

The TCR sequence derives from a woman aged 40 to 49 with acute COVID-19. The chain carries TRBV11-2 and TRBJ2-5, with D tentatively TRBD2 (5 bases). Specimen: PBMCs or T cells enriched from blood (not recorded which). The CDR3 DNA is TGTGCCAGCGGGAGACGGACCCAAGAGACCCAGTACTTC. Its translation: CASGRRTQETQYF.